The 14 T cell receptor beta chains presented below share a single source sample, sequenced in a study of T cells in Graves' hyperthyroidism and ophthalmopathy. Amplified regions were TCR beta CDR3 sequences from RNA transcripts. First-round RT-PCR targeting the TCR CDR3 was performed with the HTBI primer set. TCRdb used MiXCR to reprocess the multiplex PCR reads, holding one entry per CDR3 protein. The sample gives approximately 600,000 distinct CDR3 sequences, roughly 15% of which show up once; approximately 4.3% is in the top ten. Input material: blood. These TCRs come from a woman aged 35 to 49 with Graves' ophthalmopathy.

Many counts were recorded for this clonotype. The chain combines TRBV6-1 with TRBJ1-2, with D uncertain. Germline-derived CDR1 and CDR2 are MNHNS and SASEGT. This CDR3 is built from 15 residues. Deletions cut 7 bases from V and 4 bases from J, with 19 bases between. CDR3 in amino acids: CASIPGRNPIYGYTF. Written as DNA, the CDR3 is TGTGCCAGCATCCCCGGACGGAATCCTATCTATGGCTACACCTTC.

This clonotype was recorded a few times. V usage is TRBV13 and J usage is TRBJ2-7, with D perhaps matching TRBD2 (5 bases). Trimming stripped 4 bases from V and 4 bases from J, with 14 bases between. Per the germline V gene, CDR1 is PRHDT and CDR2 is FYEKMQ (reference sequence). There are 14 residues in the CDR3. The CDR3 bases are TGTGCCAGCAGCTCCGCGGAGGCAGGTTACGAGCAGTACTTC. Protein sequence: CASSSAEAGYEQYF.

This clonotype was detected many times. J is TRBJ2-7 and V is TRBV27; TRBD2 might be the D (5 bases). Per germline, CDR1 MNHEY and CDR2 SMNVEV (reference sequence). The CDR3 is made up of 13 amino acids. V was shortened by 4 bases and J by 2 bases, with 9 bases between the two germline ends. CDR3 nucleotide sequence: TGTGCCAGCAGTTGGAGAGCGGCCTACGAGCAGTACTTC. Protein: CASSWRAAYEQYF.

This clonotype was counted ten times or more. The chain employs TRBV28 and TRBJ2-5; D call uncertain. The CDR3 covers 12 residues. The V gene's germline CDR1 is MDHEN and CDR2 SYDVKM. Between the trimmed V and J ends, which lost 0 bases and 3 bases, there was a span of 2 bases. CDR3: CASSLWKETQYF. The CDR3 bases are TGTGCCAGCAGTTTATGGAAAGAGACCCAGTACTTC.

With regard to this clonotype: Relative to the germline gene, one junction end is altered; a read error may explain this. The CDR3 sequence: CASSRARGGEASF. The CDR3 region has the DNA TGTGCCAGCAGTCGGGCCAGGGGGGGGGAAGCTTCCTTT. V usage is TRBV6-1 and J usage is TRBJ1-1; 7 nucleotides agree with TRBD1. From germline, CDR1 is MNHNS and CDR2 SASEGT. There are 13 residues in the CDR3.

Many counts were recorded for this clonotype. The rearrangement joins TRBV28 to TRBJ1-2; 10 nucleotides match TRBD1. This CDR3 contains 14 residues. Germline V gene lookup returns CDR1 MDHEN and CDR2 SYDVKM. V lost 4 bases, J lost 9 bases, and 8 bases stayed unmatched. Written as DNA, the CDR3 is TGTGCCAGCAGTTCTGGACAGGGGGTTACGAGCTACACCTTC. This sequence encodes CASSSGQGVTSYTF.

This clonotype came up many times. V and J are TRBV7-8 and TRBJ2-7; D is possibly TRBD1 (6 bases). The germline V gene encodes CDR1 SGHVS and CDR2 FQNEAQ. The CDR3 loop spans 15 amino acids. Between the trimmed V and J ends, which lost 5 bases and 2 bases, there was a span of 16 bases. The CDR3 nucleotides are TGTGCCAGCAGCAGGGGGTCGGCCAGTACCTACGAGCAGTACTTC. Its protein product is CASSRGSASTYEQYF.

This chain links TRBV4-2 with TRBJ2-2, with 10 bases identical to TRBD2. There are 16 residues in the CDR3. The trim removed 0 bases at V and 5 bases at J, leaving 3 bases unmatched. The germline CDR1 and CDR2 sequences are LGHNA and YNFKEQ. CDR3 in DNA: TGTGCCAGCAGCCAAGATCCGACTAGCGGGACCGGGGAGCTGTTTTTT. Translation gives CASSQDPTSGTGELFF.

This clonotype was seen repeatedly, ten times or more. CDR3 residues: CASSMRGGRAAAGYEQYF. The CDR3 nucleotides read TGTGCCAGTAGTATGCGGGGCGGGAGGGCCGCCGCAGGCTACGAGCAGTACTTC. The rearrangement joins TRBV19 to TRBJ2-7, with 9 nucleotides matching TRBD2. J was trimmed by 3 bases and V by 3 bases; bases with no gene match: 15. CDR3 length equals 18 residues. Germline CDR1 reads LNHDA; CDR2 reads SQIVND (reference sequence).

This clonotype was counted ten times or more. The V call is TRBV20-1, the J call TRBJ1-2; D remains unclear. V lost 3 bases and J 6 bases, leaving 8 bases between the germline ends. The length of the CDR3 is 11 residues. Germline CDR1 reads DFQATT; CDR2 reads SNEGSKA (reference sequence). DNA for the CDR3: TGCAGTGCTAGGCGGGCTGATGGCTACACCTTC. Translation: CSARRADGYTF.

This clonotype was picked up many times. J is TRBJ2-2 and V is TRBV12-3 or TRBV12-4; D is unclear. This CDR3 has 13 residues. Trimming stripped 6 bases from V and 7 bases from J, with 12 bases between. Here the CDR3 DNA reads TGTGCCAGCAGCTCCCCGCGCGGCGGGGAGCTGTTTTTT. This sequence encodes CASSSPRGGELFF.

This clonotype was recorded many times. The V call is TRBV10-3, the J call TRBJ2-5; 7 bases are a match to TRBD1. CDR1 and CDR2 from the germline V gene are ENHRY and SYGVKD. V was pared by 6 bases and J by 5 bases, with 9 bases of the junction left unmatched. CDR3 length equals 14 residues. The CDR3 DNA follows: TGTGCCATCAGACAACAGGGGCAGGGGGAGACCCAGTACTTC. Translating gives CAIRQQGQGETQYF.

This chain uses TRBV27 with TRBJ2-7; maybe TRBD2 (5 bases). The CDR3 consists of 12 residues. Germline loops: CDR1 MNHEY, CDR2 SMNVEV (reference sequence). Between the trimmed V and J ends, which lost 4 bases and 6 bases, there was a span of 10 bases. The CDR3 nucleotides are TGTGCCAGCAGTTCGCCGGGATTCGAGCAGTACTTC. This translates into CASSSPGFEQYF.

Many counts were recorded for this clonotype. The V gene is TRBV15, the J gene TRBJ1-1; 7 nucleotides agree with TRBD1. The CDR3 has 14 amino acids. Germline-derived CDR1 and CDR2 are LNHNV and YYDKDF (reference sequence). Trimming took 0 bases from V and 5 from J; bases not matched to a gene: 3. The CDR3 sequence: CATSRETGSTEAFF. DNA of the CDR3: TGTGCCACCAGCAGAGAGACAGGGAGTACTGAAGCTTTCTTT.